This T cell receptor beta chain was profiled in a study of blood T cell repertoires in COVID-19. Study-wide context: Samples came from the United States, Italy and Spain, spanning acute and convalescent COVID-19. PBMCs, B-cell-depleted T cells, or T cells were the source of the cDNA or gDNA that made up the material.

Germline V lookup: CDR1 MNHEY, CDR2 SVGEGT. Unmatched junction bases numbered 7, after V lost 2 bases and J lost 6 bases. This CDR3 contains 15 residues. Using immunoSEQ multiplex PCR, the repertoire was profiled, and TCRdb retains in-frame clones only, with some absent. The data contain roughly 180,000 clones, approximately 80% of them singletons. Participants were aged about 18 to 100 years, lived in some 23 US areas, and enrolled virtually. Assignment of participants to cohorts was predicated upon participant-reported clinical history. The sample taken for sequencing was PBMCs or T cells enriched from blood (not recorded which). This sequence originates from a man in his forties who had recovered from COVID-19. J is TRBJ2-1 and V is TRBV6-2 or TRBV6-3; 7 bases agree with TRBD2. The CDR3 DNA is TGTGCCAGCAGTTACGGGGCGGGAGAGAGCAATGAGCAGTTCTTC. Amino acids: CASSYGAGESNEQFF.